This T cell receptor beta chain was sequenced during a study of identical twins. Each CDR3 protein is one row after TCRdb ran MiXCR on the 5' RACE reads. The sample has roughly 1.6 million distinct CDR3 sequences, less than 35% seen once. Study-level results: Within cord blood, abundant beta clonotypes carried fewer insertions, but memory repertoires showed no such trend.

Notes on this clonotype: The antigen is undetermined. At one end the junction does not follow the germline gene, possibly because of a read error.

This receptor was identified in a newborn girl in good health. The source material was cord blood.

CDR3 sequence: CTSSQGLAGRPSTDTQYF. The CDR3 nucleotides read TGTACCAGCAGCCAGGGACTAGCGGGGCGCCCTAGCACAGATACGCAGTATTTT. This chain joins TRBV4-2 and TRBJ2-3; 13 bases fit TRBD2. CDR1 LGHNA and CDR2 YNFKEQ come from the germline V gene. CDR3 length: 18 residues.